The clone carrying this T cell receptor beta chain has just a few counts. Antigen: not known. With 4 bases removed from V and 4 bases from J, the gap between germline ends came to 11 bases. Looked up from germline, CDR1 is LGHDT and CDR2 is YNNKEL (reference sequence). This CDR3 contains 14 residues. These data are taken from a study of T cell repertoires in cytomegalovirus infection. TCRdb independently ran MiXCR on the reads; one entry per CDR3 protein. The data contain approximately 990,000 distinct CDR3 sequences, roughly 30% of them seen just once; the ten biggest clones take up around 15%. The J gene is TRBJ2-1, the V gene TRBV3-1; perhaps TRBD1 as D (5 bases). This TCR was recovered from a human donor in good health (CMV status not recorded). Some clones in this sample may be carry-over from other donors' samples. Sequencing used cultured CD8+ T cells from PBMCs, obtained from culture after CMV antigen stimulation. The DNA for the CDR3 is TGTGCCAGCAGCCCTAACAGGAAGTACAATGAGCAGTTCTTC. Translation: CASSPNRKYNEQFF.